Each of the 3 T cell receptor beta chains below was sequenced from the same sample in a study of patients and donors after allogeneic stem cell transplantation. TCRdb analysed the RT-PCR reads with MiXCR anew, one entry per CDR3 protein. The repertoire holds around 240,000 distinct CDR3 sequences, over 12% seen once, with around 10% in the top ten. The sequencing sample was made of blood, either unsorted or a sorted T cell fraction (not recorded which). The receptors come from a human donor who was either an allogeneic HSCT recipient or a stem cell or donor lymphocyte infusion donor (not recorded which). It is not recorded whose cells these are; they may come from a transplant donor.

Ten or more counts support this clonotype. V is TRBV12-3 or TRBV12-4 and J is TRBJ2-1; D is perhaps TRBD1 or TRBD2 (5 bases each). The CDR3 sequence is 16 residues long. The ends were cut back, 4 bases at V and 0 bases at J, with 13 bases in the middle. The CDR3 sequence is CASSSRDPSSYNEQFF. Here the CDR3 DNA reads TGTGCCAGCAGTTCCCGGGACCCGAGCTCCTACAATGAGCAGTTCTTC.

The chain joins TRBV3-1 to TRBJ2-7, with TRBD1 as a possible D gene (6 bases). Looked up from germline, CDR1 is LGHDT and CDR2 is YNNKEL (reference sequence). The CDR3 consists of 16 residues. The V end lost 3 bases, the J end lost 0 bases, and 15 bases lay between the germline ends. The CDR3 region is CASSHLLQGDSYEQYF. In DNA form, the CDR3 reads TGTGCCAGCAGCCATCTTTTACAGGGCGACTCCTACGAGCAGTACTTC.

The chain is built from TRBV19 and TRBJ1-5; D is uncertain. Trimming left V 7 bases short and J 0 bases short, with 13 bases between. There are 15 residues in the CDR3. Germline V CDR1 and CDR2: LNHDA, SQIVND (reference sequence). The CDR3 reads CASTSYELSNQPQHF. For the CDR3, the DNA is TGTGCCAGTACCTCATACGAGCTTAGCAATCAGCCCCAGCATTTT.